This T cell receptor beta chain emerged from a study of cytomegalovirus exposure and HLA in healthy donors. Whole-study findings and limits: Accurate HLA-A and HLA-B prediction from TCR beta sequences was reported for most subjects. Fewer N-insertions than the roughly 670-donor mean were reportedly shown by an Asian-associated ancestry cluster in a later analysis. Some segments of the V type, notably TRBV6-2 and TRBV6-3, were excluded as indistinguishable. The sole available immune exposure information was CMV serostatus.

As to this clone: Its antigen remains unknown. This sample also contains other DNA sequences that code for the same CDR3.

The PCR was carried out with 60 Vbeta primers and 13 Jbeta primers. Clones were sequenced by immunoSEQ multiplex PCR, and TCRdb holds only the in-frame ones, with some missing. The specimen's table records 200,000 to 250,000 clones. With 4 bases removed from V and 2 bases from J, the gap between germline ends came to 12 bases. From germline, CDR1 is SGHDN and CDR2 FVKESK. CDR3 size: 15 residues. The chain uses TRBV14 and TRBJ2-1; TRBD2 is a possible D gene (6 bases). The receptor was isolated from a girl aged 2-10 years in good health and CMV-seropositive. Sequencing input: PBMCs. As DNA, the CDR3 is TGTGCCAGCAGCCTACGGGGGAGGCCCTACAATGAGCAGTTCTTC. Its translation: CASSLRGRPYNEQFF.